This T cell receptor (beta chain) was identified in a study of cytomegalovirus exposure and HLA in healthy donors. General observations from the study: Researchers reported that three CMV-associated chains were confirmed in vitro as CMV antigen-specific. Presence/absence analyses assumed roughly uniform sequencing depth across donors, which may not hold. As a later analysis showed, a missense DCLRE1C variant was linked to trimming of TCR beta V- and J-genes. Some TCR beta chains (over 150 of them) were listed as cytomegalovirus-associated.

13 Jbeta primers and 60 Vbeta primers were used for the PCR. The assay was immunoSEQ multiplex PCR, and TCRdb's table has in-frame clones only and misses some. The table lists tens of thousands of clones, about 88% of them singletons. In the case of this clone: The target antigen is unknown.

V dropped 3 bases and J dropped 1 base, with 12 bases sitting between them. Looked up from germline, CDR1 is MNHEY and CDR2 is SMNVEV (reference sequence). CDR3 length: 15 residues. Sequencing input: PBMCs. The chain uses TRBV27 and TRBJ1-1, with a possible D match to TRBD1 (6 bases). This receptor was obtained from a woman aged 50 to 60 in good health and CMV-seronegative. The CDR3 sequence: CASSFRGAKNTEAFF. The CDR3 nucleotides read TGTGCCAGCAGTTTTCGGGGGGCTAAGAACACTGAAGCTTTCTTT.